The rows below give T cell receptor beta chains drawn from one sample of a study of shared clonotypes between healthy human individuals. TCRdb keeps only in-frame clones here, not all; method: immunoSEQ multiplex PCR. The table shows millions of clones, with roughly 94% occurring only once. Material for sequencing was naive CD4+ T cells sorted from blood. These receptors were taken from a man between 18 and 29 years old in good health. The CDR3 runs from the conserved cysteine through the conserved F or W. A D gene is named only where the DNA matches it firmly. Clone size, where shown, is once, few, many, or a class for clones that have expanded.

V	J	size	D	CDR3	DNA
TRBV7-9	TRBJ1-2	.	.	CASSWADGGYTF	TGTGCCAGCAGCTGGGCGGACGGGGGCTACACCTTC
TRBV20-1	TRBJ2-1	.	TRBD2	CSATSGREEFF	TGCAGTGCTACTAGCGGGAGGGAGGAGTTCTTC
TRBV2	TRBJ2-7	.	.	CASSDPGAWEQYF	TGTGCCAGCAGTGACCCGGGGGCCTGGGAGCAGTACTTC
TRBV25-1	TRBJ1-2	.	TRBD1	CASTLTGSDIRGIYGYTF	TGTGCCAGCACCCTGACAGGGTCAGATATAAGAGGGATCTATGGCTACACCTTC
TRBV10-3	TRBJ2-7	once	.	CAISEGETSSYEQYF	TGTGCCATCAGTGAAGGGGAGACAAGCTCCTACGAGCAGTACTTC
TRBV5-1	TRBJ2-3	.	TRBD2	CASSVPTSGKADTQYF	TGCGCCAGCAGCGTCCCGACTAGCGGGAAAGCAGATACGCAGTATTTT
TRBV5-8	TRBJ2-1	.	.	CASSLRAEQFF	TGTGCCAGCAGCTTGAGGGCTGAGCAGTTCTTC
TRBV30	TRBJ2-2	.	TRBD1	CAWGGQGKTGELFF	TGTGCCTGGGGGGGACAGGGAAAAACCGGGGAGCTGTTTTTT
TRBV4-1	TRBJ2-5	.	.	CASSQVRAQGGETQYF	TGCGCCAGCAGCCAAGTTAGGGCACAGGGTGGGGAGACCCAGTACTTC
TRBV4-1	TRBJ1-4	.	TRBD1	CASSLGQGDYEKLFF	TGCGCCAGCAGCCTTGGACAGGGAGATTATGAAAAACTGTTTTTT
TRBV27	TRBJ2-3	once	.	CASSLYSLPLATDTQYF	TGTGCCAGCAGTTTATACAGCTTGCCTCTAGCTACAGATACGCAGTATTTT
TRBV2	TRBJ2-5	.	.	CASRYTVQETQYF	TGTGCCAGCAGGTACACGGTACAAGAGACCCAGTACTTC
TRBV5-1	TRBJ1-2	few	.	CASSSGGDGYTF	TGCGCCAGCAGCTCCGGTGGGGATGGCTACACCTTC
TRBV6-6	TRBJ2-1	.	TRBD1	CASRSPTGANEQFF	TGTGCCAGCAGATCTCCGACAGGGGCGAATGAGCAGTTCTTC
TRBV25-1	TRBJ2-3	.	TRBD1	CASSKGDRGRGDTQYF	TGTGCCAGCAGCAAAGGGGACAGGGGGCGCGGTGATACGCAGTATTTT